This TCR beta chain was identified in a study of blood T cell repertoires in COVID-19. On the study more broadly: Specimens from acute and convalescent COVID-19 originated in the United States, Italy and Spain. Nucleic acid was either cDNA or gDNA, and it came from T cells, B-cell-depleted T cells, or PBMCs.

In the original workflow: Reference gene primer amplification gave estimated nucleated cell counts. This table comes from immunoSEQ multiplex PCR, and its TCRdb copy is limited to in-frame clones, with some not included. V and J calls and clone size are given by that table; D and trimming were obtained from the DNA. This table holds about 25,000 clones, about 89% found once. This CDR3 region has 19 residues. The germline gives CDR1 LGHNA, CDR2 YNFKEQ. The ends lost 0 bases at V and 0 bases at J; junction bases unmatched: 5. The TCR comes from a man aged 65-85 years with acute or convalescent COVID-19. The chain couples TRBV4-2 to TRBJ2-6; 10 bases match TRBD2. Input material: peripheral blood. The CDR3 coding sequence is TGTGCCAGCAGCCAAGAAAGGACTAGCGGCGCCTCTGGGGCCAACGTCCTGACTTTC. Translation: CASSQERTSGASGANVLTF.